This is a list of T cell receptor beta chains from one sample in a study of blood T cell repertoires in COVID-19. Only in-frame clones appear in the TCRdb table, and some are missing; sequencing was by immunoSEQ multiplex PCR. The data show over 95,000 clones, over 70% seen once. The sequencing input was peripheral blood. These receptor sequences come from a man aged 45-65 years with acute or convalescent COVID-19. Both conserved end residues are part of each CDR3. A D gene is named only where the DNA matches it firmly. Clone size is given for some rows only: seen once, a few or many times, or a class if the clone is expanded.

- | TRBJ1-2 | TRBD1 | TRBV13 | TGTGCCAGCGGCAGGGGGCGAACTAACTATGGCTACACCTTC | CASGRGRTNYGYTF
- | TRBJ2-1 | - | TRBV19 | TGTGCCAGTAGAGACCTGACGGGGAGCGATGAGCAGTTCTTC | CASRDLTGSDEQFF
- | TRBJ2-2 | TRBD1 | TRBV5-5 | TGTGCCAGCAGCTTGCAGGACAGGGGTATTTGGACCGGGGAGCTGTTTTTT | CASSLQDRGIWTGELFF
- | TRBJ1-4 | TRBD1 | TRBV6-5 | TGTGCCAGCAGTTACGCAACAGGGGGGAAACTGTTTTTT | CASSYATGGKLFF
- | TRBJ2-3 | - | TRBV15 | TGTGCCACCAAAGCGGGACAGGGCACAGATACGCAGTATTTT | CATKAGQGTDTQYF
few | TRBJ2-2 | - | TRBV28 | TGTGCCAGCAGTTTAGGGCAGGGGAGGGCCGGGGAGCTGTTTTTT | CASSLGQGRAGELFF
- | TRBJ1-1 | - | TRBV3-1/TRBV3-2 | TGTGCCAGCAGCCAAGACAATTTGCGACCACGAGGCACTGAAGCTTTCTTT | CASSQDNLRPRGTEAFF
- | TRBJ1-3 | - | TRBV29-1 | TGCAGCGTTGGCCTCGGTGGAGGGGCTTCAGGAAACACCATATATTTT | CSVGLGGGASGNTIYF
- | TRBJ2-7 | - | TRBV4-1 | TGCGCCAGCAGTGAGACTACAGCGATTTACGAGCAGTACTTC | CASSETTAIYEQYF
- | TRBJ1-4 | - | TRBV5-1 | TGCGCCAGCAGCTTATCGGGGAGGGATGAAAAACTGTTTTTT | CASSLSGRDEKLFF
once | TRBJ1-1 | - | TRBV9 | TGTGCCAGCAGCGTTGAGGGGGAGACAACTGAAGCTTTCTTT | CASSVEGETTEAFF
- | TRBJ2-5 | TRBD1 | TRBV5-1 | TGCGCCAGCAGCTTAGACAGGGTAGGGCAAGAGACCCAGTACTTC | CASSLDRVGQETQYF
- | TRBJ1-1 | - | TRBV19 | TGTGCCAGTAGTAGGTGGACACCTACTGGGGTAGACACTGAAGCTTTCTTT | CASSRWTPTGVDTEAFF
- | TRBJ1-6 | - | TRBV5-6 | TGTGCCAGCAGCCTGAGGACAGAGATCTCCTATAATTCACCCCTCCACTTT | CASSLRTEISYNSPLHF
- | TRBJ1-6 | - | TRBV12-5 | TGTGCTAGTGGTTTAGCACAGGGATATAATTCACCCCTCCACTTT | CASGLAQGYNSPLHF
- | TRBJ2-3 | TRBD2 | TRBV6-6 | TGTGCCAGCAGTCGCCCTCCTCTAGCGGGGGGGCATCAAGATACGCAGTATTTT | CASSRPPLAGGHQDTQYF
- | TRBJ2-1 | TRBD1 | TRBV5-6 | TGTGCCAGCAGCCCGAACCCGGGACAGGAAACTGAGCAGTTCTTC | CASSPNPGQETEQFF
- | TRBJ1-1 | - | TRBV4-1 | TGCGCCAGCAGCCAAGATATGCGGGCCCACACTGAAGCTTTCTTT | CASSQDMRAHTEAFF
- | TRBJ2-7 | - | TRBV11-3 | TGTGCCAGCAGCTTAGCGGCGGGTTCCTACGAGCAGTACTTC | CASSLAAGSYEQYF
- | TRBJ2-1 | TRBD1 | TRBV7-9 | TGTGCCAGCAGCCCCGGGACAGGAACAAATGAGCAGTTCTTC | CASSPGTGTNEQFF
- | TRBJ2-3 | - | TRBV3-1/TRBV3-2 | TGTGCCAGCAGCCAAGGGCCCCCCCCAGATACGCAGTATTTT | CASSQGPPPDTQYF
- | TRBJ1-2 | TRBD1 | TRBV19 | TGTGCCAGTAGCGTAGCAGGGACAGGCCGCCTCCTGGATGGCTACACCTTC | CASSVAGTGRLLDGYTF
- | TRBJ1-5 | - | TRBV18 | TGTGCCAGCTCACGACATCACAATGGCAATCAGCCCCAGCATTTT | CASSRHHNGNQPQHF
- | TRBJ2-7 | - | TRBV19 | TGTGCCAGTAGCGGCGGAGGAAACTTTCCCTACGAGCAGTACTTC | CASSGGGNFPYEQYF
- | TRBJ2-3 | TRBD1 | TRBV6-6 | TGTGCCAGCAGTTACTCCAGGGGGCGGGCCACAGATACGCAGTATTTT | CASSYSRGRATDTQYF
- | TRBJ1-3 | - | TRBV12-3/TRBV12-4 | TGTGCCTCTCGAGGGGGATCTGGAAACACCATATATTTT | CASRGGSGNTIYF
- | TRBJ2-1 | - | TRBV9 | TGTGCCAGCAGCGTGCAGGGCTACAATGAGCAGTTCTTC | CASSVQGYNEQFF
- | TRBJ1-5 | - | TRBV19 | TGTGCTTCAAGAGAAGGTAGAACAGTCAATCAGCCCCAGCATTTT | CASREGRTVNQPQHF
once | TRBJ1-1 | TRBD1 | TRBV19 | TGTGCCAGTAGTAGGTGGACAGGCGCCTGGATCACGGAAGCTTTCTTT | CASSRWTGAWITEAFF
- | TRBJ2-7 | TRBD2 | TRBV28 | TGTGCCAGCAGTCCCGGACTAGCGGGGGGTTATCTGTTAAAACTTAGCTCCTACGAGCAGTACTTC | CASSPGLAGGYLLKLSSYEQYF
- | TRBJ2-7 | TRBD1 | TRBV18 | TGTGCCAGCTCACCCCGGGACAGGGGTTACGAGCAGTACTTC | CASSPRDRGYEQYF